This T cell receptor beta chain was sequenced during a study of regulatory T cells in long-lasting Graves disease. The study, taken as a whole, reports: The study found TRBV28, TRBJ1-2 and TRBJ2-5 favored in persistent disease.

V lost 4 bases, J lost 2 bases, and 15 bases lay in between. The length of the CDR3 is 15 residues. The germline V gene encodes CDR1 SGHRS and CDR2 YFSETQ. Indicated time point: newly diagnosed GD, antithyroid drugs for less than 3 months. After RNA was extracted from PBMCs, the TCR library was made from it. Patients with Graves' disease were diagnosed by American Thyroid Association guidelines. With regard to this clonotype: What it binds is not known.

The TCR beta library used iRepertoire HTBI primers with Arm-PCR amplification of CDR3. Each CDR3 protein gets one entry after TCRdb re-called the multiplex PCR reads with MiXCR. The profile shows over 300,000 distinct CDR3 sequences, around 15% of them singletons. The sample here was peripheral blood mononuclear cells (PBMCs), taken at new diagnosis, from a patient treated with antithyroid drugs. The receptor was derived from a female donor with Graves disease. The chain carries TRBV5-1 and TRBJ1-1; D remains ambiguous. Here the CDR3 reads CASSPSVGSNTEAFF. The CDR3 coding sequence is TGCGCCAGCAGCCCCTCGGTCGGTAGCAACACTGAAGCTTTCTTT.